The 27 T cell receptor beta chains below all came from one sample that was sequenced in a study of CD4 and CD8 cells across lung adenocarcinoma regions. MiXCR, run by TCRdb on the PCR reads, gives a single entry per CDR3 protein. Among about 20,000 distinct CDR3 sequences, around half were seen once, and the ten largest hold under 35%. Source material: CD8+ T cells from the center of a lung tumor. The receptor source for this set is a female donor with lung adenocarcinoma. The CD4 and CD8 labels of this study may be unreliable.

In its sample, this clonotype was seen a few times. V and J are TRBV12-3 or TRBV12-4 and TRBJ2-1, with a weak D call TRBD2 (5 bases). The CDR3 sequence is 12 residues long. V was cut by 3 bases and J by 10 bases, with 10 bases left in between. CDR3 in amino acids: CASSFEGREQFF. The CDR3 region has the DNA TGTGCCAGCAGTTTTGAGGGAAGGGAGCAGTTCTTC.

The CDR3 DNA follows: TGTGCCAGCAGCCTCTCCGGGACACGGAGCAGCCAAGAGACCCAGTACTTC. It codes for CASSLSGTRSSQETQYF. This chain connects TRBV11-3 to TRBJ2-1, with D possibly matching TRBD1 (6 bases). Gene TRBJ2-5 matches the end of the DNA better, so the J call may be wrong. In germline, CDR1 is SGHNT, CDR2 YENEEA. The CDR3 is made up of 17 amino acids.

This clonotype is labeled as medium-sized. This chain links TRBV10-2 with TRBJ2-1, with D uncertain. Germline lookup yields CDR1 WSHSY and CDR2 SAAADI. Trimming pared 6 bases from V and 7 bases from J, leaving 10 bases between. The CDR3 spans 12 residues. CDR3 amino acids: CASRGSMNEQFF. The CDR3 DNA is TGCGCCAGCAGGGGTAGCATGAATGAGCAGTTCTTC.

The V gene is TRBV6-4, the J gene TRBJ2-1; D ambiguous. CDR3 length equals 15 residues. CDR1 and CDR2 (germline): MRHNA, SNTAGT. The V end was cut by 4 bases, the J end by 0 bases, with 10 bases between. The chain's CDR3 is CASSGVLGSYNEQFF. For the CDR3, the DNA is TGTGCCAGCAGTGGGGTCCTAGGCTCCTACAATGAGCAGTTCTTC.

The CDR3 reads CASSGGRTRPGGELFF. In DNA, the CDR3 is TGTGCCAGCAGTGGGGGTCGGACTCGGCCGGGCGGGGAGCTGTTTTTT. The chain has TRBV6-1 and TRBJ2-2, with D possibly being TRBD2 (5 bases). This CDR3 is 16 amino acids long. The V gene's germline CDR1 is MNHNS and CDR2 SASEGT. The germline V and J ends were trimmed by 4 bases and 7 bases, with 19 bases remaining between them.

Of note for this clonotype: Mismatch with germline at one junction end may stem from a read error. This rearrangement joins TRBV6-1 to TRBJ2-1; 7 nucleotides align to TRBD2. The CDR3 is 13 residues long. Germline assignment: CDR1 MNHNS and CDR2 SASEGT. The CDR3 DNA follows: TGTGCCAGCGGGCGGGAGTATACCGATGAGCAGTTTTTC. Its translation: CASGREYTDEQFF.

At least ten counts were recorded for this clonotype. The rearrangement joins TRBV27 to TRBJ1-2, with 7 nucleotides matching TRBD1. The CDR3 runs to 13 residues. V lost 5 bases, J lost 5 bases, and 5 bases stayed unmatched. Germline V lookup: CDR1 MNHEY, CDR2 SMNVEV (reference sequence). The CDR3, as DNA: TGTGCCAGCAGTCGACAACAGGGGTATGGCTACACCTTC. It is translated as CASSRQQGYGYTF.

CDR3 bases: TGCGCCAGCAGCCAAGATTTGGGACCGGAGCAGTTCTTC. Translating gives CASSQDLGPEQFF. The chain couples TRBV4-1 to TRBJ2-1; D is possibly TRBD1 or TRBD2 (5 bases each). CDR1 and CDR2 (germline): MGHRA, YSYEKL. The CDR3 is 13 amino acids. V was shortened by 0 bases and J by 10 bases, with 10 bases between the two germline ends.

This clonotype counts as medium-sized. The V and J genes are TRBV6-1 and TRBJ2-1, with a weak D call TRBD1 (6 bases). The J call may be mistaken, given a closer DNA end match to TRBJ2-7. There are 13 residues in the CDR3. The germline V gene has CDR1 MNHNS and CDR2 SASEGT. CDR3 nucleotides: TGTGCCAGCAGTGGTCAGGGGCAGGTCGAGCAGTACTTC. Translation: CASSGQGQVEQYF.

This clonotype was observed a handful of times. The chain couples TRBV29-1 to TRBJ2-1, with a tentative D call TRBD2 (6 bases). Trimming took off 5 bases at V and 5 bases at J, with 10 bases between the two ends. Germline V lookup: CDR1 SQVTM, CDR2 ANQGSEA. The CDR3 sequence is 12 residues long. The CDR3 sequence: CSVSGRHNEQFF. The DNA of the CDR3 is TGCAGCGTTAGTGGGAGGCACAATGAGCAGTTCTTC.

This clonotype was recorded a few times. The gene calls are TRBV10-2 and TRBJ2-7, with 7 bases identical to TRBD1. Germline assignment: CDR1 WSHSY and CDR2 SAAADI. J gave up 1 base and V 6 bases, and 9 bases lay outside the gene matches. The CDR3 extends over 15 amino acids. CDR3 region: CASSEGGAGSYEQYV. Written as DNA, the CDR3 is TGCGCCAGCAGCGAAGGGGGCGCTGGATCCTACGAGCAGTACGTC.

This clonotype has at least ten counts. The chain combines TRBV7-2 with TRBJ2-1; 11 nucleotides align to TRBD2. CDR1 SGHTA and CDR2 FQGNSA come from the germline V gene. The junction had 8 bases not matched to a gene; V was cut back by 4 bases and J by 9 bases. The CDR3 is 15 amino acids. CDR3 in DNA: TGTGCCAGCAGCTCGGGACTAGCGGAGGTCGGTGAGCAGTTCTTC. Its protein product is CASSSGLAEVGEQFF.

This clonotype was detected once. J is TRBJ2-1 and V is TRBV28; TRBD2 might be the D (6 bases). In germline, CDR1 is MDHEN, CDR2 SYDVKM. The germline V and J ends were trimmed by 7 bases and 10 bases, with 20 bases remaining between them. CDR3 length equals 14 residues. The CDR3 nucleotides are TGTGCCAGCACCTCTGGGAGGAGGTATACGGAGCAGTTCTTC. Translating gives CASTSGRRYTEQFF. The entire variable domain, with the rest obtained from reference TRBV28 and TRBJ2-1, is as follows: DVKVTQSSRYLVKRTGEKVFLECVQDMDHENMFWYRQDPGLGLRLIYFSYDVKMKEKGDIPEGYSVSREKKERFSLILESASTNQTSMYLCASTSGRRYTEQFFGPGTRLTVL.

Note on this clonotype: Its ends do not fully match the called genes, so a read error is possible. The CDR3 spells CASSLVGTAIYF. The CDR3 DNA sequence: TGTGCCAGCAGCTTAGTAGGGACAGCCATTTATTTC. The chain combines TRBV7-2 with TRBJ2-1, with 7 bases that match TRBD1. The CDR3 runs to 12 residues. Germline CDR1 and CDR2: SGHTA and FQGNSA.

The chain uses TRBV7-8 and TRBJ2-1, with 7 bases aligning to TRBD2. The assigned J gene may be wrong: the sequence end matches TRBJ2-4 better. Germline CDR1 is SGHVS and CDR2 is FQNEAQ. This CDR3 is built from 15 residues. This chain's CDR3 is CASSGGVIAKNIQYF. The CDR3 DNA reads as TGTGCCAGCAGCGGGGGGGTTATAGCCAAAAACATTCAGTACTTC.

This sequence joins TRBV5-5 and TRBJ1-5, with D unresolved. The V end was cut by 4 bases, the J end by 5 bases, with 10 bases between. CDR3 length equals 13 residues. Germline V gene lookup returns CDR1 SGHKS and CDR2 YYEKEE (reference sequence). The CDR3 here is CASSNGRDQPQHF. The CDR3 DNA reads TGTGCCAGCAGCAATGGGCGGGATCAGCCCCAGCATTTT.

This clonotype was detected ten times or more. V and J are TRBV4-1 and TRBJ2-5, with 10 bases identical to TRBD2. Judging by the DNA end, TRBJ2-7 fits better; the J call may be wrong. Germline values: CDR1 MGHRA, CDR2 YSYEKL. CDR3 length equals 15 residues. The chain's CDR3 is CASSQDSGTSVEQYV. The CDR3 DNA follows: TGCGCCAGCAGCCAAGATTCCGGGACTAGCGTCGAGCAGTACGTC.

With respect to this clonotype: A much larger clone lies one base from this, so it may be a read error. J is TRBJ2-5 and V is TRBV7-2; D not certain. The CDR3 consists of 15 residues. Germline CDR1 is SGHTA and CDR2 is FQGNSA. CDR3: CASTLKATLYNEQYF. The DNA of the CDR3 is TGTGCCAGCACCTTAAAAGCGACACTGTACAATGAGCAGTACTTC.

This clonotype was counted many times. The chain combines TRBV6-1 with TRBJ2-1; possibly TRBD2 for D (6 bases). The CDR3 has 10 residues. V was cut by 8 bases and J by 8 bases, with 7 bases left in between. CDR1 and CDR2 from the germline V gene are MNHNS and SASEGT. CDR3 residues: CASGDYEQFF. As DNA, the CDR3 is TGTGCCAGCGGGGACTATGAGCAGTTCTTC.

At least ten counts were recorded for this clonotype. The chain couples TRBV10-2 to TRBJ2-1; 8 bases are shared with TRBD2. The end of the DNA is better explained by TRBJ2-5, so the J call may be wrong. CDR3 length equals 14 residues. Per germline, CDR1 WSHSY and CDR2 SAAADI. CDR3 bases: TGCGCCAGCAGTGAGACTAGCGGCCAAGAGACCCAGTACTTC. Protein sequence: CASSETSGQETQYF.

This clonotype was seen at least ten times. V and J are TRBV10-3 and TRBJ1-2; 7 bases match TRBD1. Losses at the gene ends were 8 bases for V and 2 bases for J; bases not matched to a gene: 8. The CDR3 runs to 14 residues. Germline V lookup: CDR1 ENHRY, CDR2 SYGVKD. CDR3 nucleotides: TGTGCCATCCGAGGGGACAGCGTCAACTATGGCTACACCTTC. It yields the protein CAIRGDSVNYGYTF.

This chain joins TRBV28 and TRBJ2-1; no firm D call. TRBJ2-7 matches the DNA end more closely, so the J call is doubtful. Germline V CDR1 and CDR2: MDHEN, SYDVKM. The CDR3 totals 12 residues. CDR3 amino acids: CASRVKDHEQYF. Here the CDR3 DNA reads TGTGCCAGCAGGGTAAAAGATCACGAGCAGTACTTC.

The chain joins TRBV4-1 to TRBJ1-6; D possibly corresponds to TRBD1 (5 bases). Germline CDR1 is MGHRA and CDR2 is YSYEKL. The V and J ends lost 1 base and 3 bases respectively, with 10 bases between them. The CDR3 spans 16 residues. The CDR3 nucleotides read TGCGCCAGCAGCCAAGGGGGACGGTACTATAATTCACCCCTCCACTTT. This codes for CASSQGGRYYNSPLHF.

The CDR3: CASSPTSGGSKQYF. The CDR3 region has the DNA TGTGCCAGCAGCCCGACTAGCGGTGGCTCAAAGCAGTACTTC. The chain recombines TRBV6-1 with TRBJ2-1, with 9 positions matching TRBD2. TRBJ2-7 explains the end of the DNA better; the J call may be wrong. The CDR3 is 14 residues long. The germline V gene has CDR1 MNHNS and CDR2 SASEGT.

Regarding this clonotype: One end of the junction varies from germline; a read error may be responsible. DNA of the CDR3: TGTGCCACCAAGGGGGCGCGTCAGGGAAACACTCAGTACTTC. Amino acid sequence: CATKGARQGNTQYF. The chain has TRBV10-3 and TRBJ2-4; 7 bases are a match to TRBD1. The CDR3 length is 14 residues. Germline V gene data show CDR1 as ENHRY and CDR2 as SYGVKD.

Many counts were recorded for this clonotype. The chain has TRBV7-6 and TRBJ2-5; no clear D. CDR1 is SGHVS and CDR2 is FNYEAQ in the germline V gene. The V gene lost 3 bases and the J gene lost 2 bases, with 7 bases spanning the gap. This CDR3 spans 13 amino acids. In DNA, the CDR3 is TGTGCCAGCAGCTTGAATCATCAAGAGACCCAGTACTTC. Encoded protein: CASSLNHQETQYF. Full variable domain (remainder filled in from reference TRBV7-6 and TRBJ2-5): GAGVSQSPRYKVTKRGQDVALRCDPISGHVSLYWYRQALGQGPEFLTYFNYEAQQDKSGLPNDRFSAERPEGSISTLTIQRTEQRDSAMYRCASSLNHQETQYFGPGTRLLVL.

The chain employs TRBV6-1 and TRBJ2-4; 7 positions match TRBD2. The trim removed 6 bases at V and 13 bases at J, leaving 21 bases unmatched. The CDR3 length is 16 residues. Germline lookup yields CDR1 MNHNS and CDR2 SASEGT. The DNA of the CDR3 is TGTGCCAGCAGGGGGGGGGGGGAGGGAGCCAAAAACACGCAGTACTTC. It is translated as CASRGGGEGAKNTQYF.